This TCR beta chain was retrieved from a study of cytomegalovirus exposure and HLA in healthy donors. CDR3 length equals 16 residues. Looked up from germline, CDR1 is LNHDA and CDR2 is SQIVND (reference sequence). The V end lost 4 bases, the J end lost 4 bases, and 19 bases lay between the germline ends. Notes on this clone: Antigen: not known.

The PCR used 60 Vbeta and 13 Jbeta primers. This table comes from immunoSEQ multiplex PCR, and its TCRdb copy is limited to in-frame clones, with some not included. The sample shows 160,000 or so clones, 70% to 90% of them seen only once. Study-wide results and limits: There were 150 to 200 TCR beta chains listed as cytomegalovirus-associated. Cytomegalovirus status, reportedly, was diagnosed with high specificity and sensitivity by the classifier. Previously analyzed data showed that most TCR beta V segments were productive at a frequency of about 87% or about 30%.

The source material was PBMCs. The chain is built from TRBV19 and TRBJ1-2, with D maybe TRBD1 (6 bases). This clonotype originated in a woman aged 25 to 45 in good health and CMV-seropositive. The CDR3 sequence: CASSKDRSPAFYGYTF. The CDR3 DNA follows: TGTGCCAGTAGTAAAGACAGGTCACCAGCCTTCTATGGCTACACCTTC.